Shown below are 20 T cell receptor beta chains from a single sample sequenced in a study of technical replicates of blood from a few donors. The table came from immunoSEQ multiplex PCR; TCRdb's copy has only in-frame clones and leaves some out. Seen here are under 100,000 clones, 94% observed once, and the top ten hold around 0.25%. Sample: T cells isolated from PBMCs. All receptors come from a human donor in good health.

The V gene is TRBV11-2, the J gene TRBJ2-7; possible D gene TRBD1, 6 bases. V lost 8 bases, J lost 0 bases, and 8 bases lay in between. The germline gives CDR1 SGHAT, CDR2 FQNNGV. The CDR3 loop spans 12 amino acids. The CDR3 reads CASGGNSYEQYF. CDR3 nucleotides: TGTGCCAGCGGGGGCAACTCCTACGAGCAGTACTTC.

The CDR3 protein is CSAARAEKLFF. The CDR3 DNA reads TGCAGTGCTGCGAGGGCTGAAAAACTGTTTTTT. This sequence joins TRBV20-1 and TRBJ1-4; unclear D gene. V lost 5 bases, J lost 7 bases, and 8 bases lay in between. The CDR3 spans 11 residues. The germline CDR1 and CDR2 sequences are DFQATT and SNEGSKA (reference sequence).

The CDR3 bases are TGCGCCAGCAGCTTAAGCGGGCGGGCGAACACTGAAGCTTTCTTT. Protein: CASSLSGRANTEAFF. The J gene is TRBJ1-1, the V gene TRBV5-1; D is unresolved. This CDR3 region has 15 residues. Germline V gene lookup returns CDR1 SGHRS and CDR2 YFSETQ. With 2 bases removed from V and 1 base from J, the gap between germline ends came to 12 bases. The whole variable domain, filled in from reference TRBV5-1 and TRBJ1-1, reads KAGVTQTPRYLIKTRGQQVTLSCSPISGHRSVSWYQQTPGQGLQFLFEYFSETQRNKGNFPGRFSGRQFSNSRSEMNVSTLELGDSALYLCASSLSGRANTEAFFGQGTRLTVV.

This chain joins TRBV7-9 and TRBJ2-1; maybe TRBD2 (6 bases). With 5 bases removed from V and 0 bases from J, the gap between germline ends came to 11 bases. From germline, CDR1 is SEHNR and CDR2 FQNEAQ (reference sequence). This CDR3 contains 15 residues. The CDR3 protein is CASSHGRGSYNEQFF. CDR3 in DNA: TGTGCCAGCAGCCATGGGCGGGGCTCCTACAATGAGCAGTTCTTC.

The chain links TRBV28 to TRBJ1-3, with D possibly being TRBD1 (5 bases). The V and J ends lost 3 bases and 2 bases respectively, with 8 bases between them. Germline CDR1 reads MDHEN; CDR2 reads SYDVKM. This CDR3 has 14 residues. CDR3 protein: CASSLPGPGNTIYF. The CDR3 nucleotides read TGTGCCAGCAGTTTGCCAGGGCCTGGAAACACCATATATTTT.

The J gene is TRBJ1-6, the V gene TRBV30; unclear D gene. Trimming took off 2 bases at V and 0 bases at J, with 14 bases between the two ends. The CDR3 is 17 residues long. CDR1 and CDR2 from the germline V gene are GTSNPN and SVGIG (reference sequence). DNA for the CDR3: TGTGCCTGGAGTCCCCCTCTATACAGCTCCTATAATTCACCCCTCCACTTT. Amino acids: CAWSPPLYSSYNSPLHF.

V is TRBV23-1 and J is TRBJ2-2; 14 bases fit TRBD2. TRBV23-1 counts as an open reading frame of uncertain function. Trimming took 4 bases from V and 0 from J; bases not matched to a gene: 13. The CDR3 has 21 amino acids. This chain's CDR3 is CASSLRPRGLAGATNTGELFF. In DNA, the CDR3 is TGCGCCAGCAGTCTCCGGCCACGGGGACTAGCGGGAGCGACGAACACCGGGGAGCTGTTTTTT.

CDR3 nucleotides: TGTGCCAGCAGCGTCGGACAGGGCCAAGAGACCCAGTACTTC. It yields the protein CASSVGQGQETQYF. The chain is built from TRBV11-2 and TRBJ2-5; 8 nucleotides line up with TRBD1. The CDR3 length is 14 residues. J gave up 1 base and V 5 bases, and 3 bases lay outside the gene matches. CDR1 and CDR2 from the germline V gene are SGHAT and FQNNGV.

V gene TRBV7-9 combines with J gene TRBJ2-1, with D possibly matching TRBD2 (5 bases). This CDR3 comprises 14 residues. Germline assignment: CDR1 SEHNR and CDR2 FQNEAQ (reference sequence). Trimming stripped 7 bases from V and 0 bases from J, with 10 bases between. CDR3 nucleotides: TGTGCCAGCAACATGGGAGTCTCCTACAATGAGCAGTTCTTC. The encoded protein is CASNMGVSYNEQFF.

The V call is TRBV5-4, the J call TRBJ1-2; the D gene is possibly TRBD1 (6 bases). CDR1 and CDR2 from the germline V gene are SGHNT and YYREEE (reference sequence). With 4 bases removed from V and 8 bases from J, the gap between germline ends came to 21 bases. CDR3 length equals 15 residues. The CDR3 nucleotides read TGTGCCAGCAGCGTATCGGTACAGGGTTTGTCCGGCTACACCTTC. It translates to CASSVSVQGLSGYTF.

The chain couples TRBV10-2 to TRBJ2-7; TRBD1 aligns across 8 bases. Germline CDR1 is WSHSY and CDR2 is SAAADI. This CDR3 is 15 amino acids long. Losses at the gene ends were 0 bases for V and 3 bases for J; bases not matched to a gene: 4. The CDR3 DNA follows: TGCGCCAGCAGTGAGTCTCCAGGGGGCAACTACGAGCAGTACTTC. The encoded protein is CASSESPGGNYEQYF.

Here the CDR3 DNA reads TGTGCCAGTCAACAGAGGAACACTGAAGCTTTCTTT. Translated: CASQQRNTEAFF. The V call is TRBV6-1, the J call TRBJ1-1; D is unclear. The germline gives CDR1 MNHNS, CDR2 SASEGT. The V end was cut by 9 bases, the J end by 1 base, with 9 bases between. CDR3 length: 12 amino acids.

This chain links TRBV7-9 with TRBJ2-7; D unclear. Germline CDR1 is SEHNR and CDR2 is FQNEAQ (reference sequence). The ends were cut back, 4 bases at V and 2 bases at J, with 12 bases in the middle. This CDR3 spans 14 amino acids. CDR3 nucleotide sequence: TGTGCCAGCAGCTCGCTAGTACGTCCCTACGAGCAGTACTTC. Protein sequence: CASSSLVRPYEQYF.

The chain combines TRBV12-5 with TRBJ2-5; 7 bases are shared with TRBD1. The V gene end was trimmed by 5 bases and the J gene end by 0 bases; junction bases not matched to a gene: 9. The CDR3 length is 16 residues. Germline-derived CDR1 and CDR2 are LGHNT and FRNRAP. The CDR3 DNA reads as TGTGCTAGTGGTAGGACAGGTAATAGAAACCAAGAGACCCAGTACTTC. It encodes CASGRTGNRNQETQYF.

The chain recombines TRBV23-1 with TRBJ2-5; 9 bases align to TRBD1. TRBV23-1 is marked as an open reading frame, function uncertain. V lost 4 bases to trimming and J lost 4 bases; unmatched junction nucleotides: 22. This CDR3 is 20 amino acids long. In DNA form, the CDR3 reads TGCGCCAGCAGTCCGAGCCCTGGGTCCTCAGACAGGGGGGGAGGAGAGACCCAGTACTTC. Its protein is CASSPSPGSSDRGGGETQYF.

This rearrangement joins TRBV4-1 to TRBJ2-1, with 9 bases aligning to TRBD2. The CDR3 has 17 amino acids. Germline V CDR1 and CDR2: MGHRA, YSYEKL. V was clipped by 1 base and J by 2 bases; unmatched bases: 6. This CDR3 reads CASSQALRLAAYNEQFF. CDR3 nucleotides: TGCGCCAGCAGCCAAGCCCTACGACTAGCGGCCTACAATGAGCAGTTCTTC.

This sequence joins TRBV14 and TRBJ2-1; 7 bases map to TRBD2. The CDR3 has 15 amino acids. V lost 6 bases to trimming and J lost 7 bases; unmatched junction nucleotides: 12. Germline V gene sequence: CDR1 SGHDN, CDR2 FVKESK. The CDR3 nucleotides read TGTGCCAGCAGTACCTCGCGGGAGATTAGGAATGAGCAGTTCTTC. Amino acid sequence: CASSTSREIRNEQFF. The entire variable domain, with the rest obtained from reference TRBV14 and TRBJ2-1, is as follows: EAGVTQFPSHSVIEKGQTVTLRCDPISGHDNLYWYRRVMGKEIKFLLHFVKESKQDESGMPNNRFLAERTGGTYSTLKVQPAELEDSGVYFCASSTSREIRNEQFFGPGTRLTVL.

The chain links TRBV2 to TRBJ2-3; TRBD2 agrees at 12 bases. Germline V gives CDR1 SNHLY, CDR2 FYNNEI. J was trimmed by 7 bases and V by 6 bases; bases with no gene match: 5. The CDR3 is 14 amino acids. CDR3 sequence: CASRPGLAGYTQYF. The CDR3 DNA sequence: TGTGCCAGCAGACCGGGACTAGCGGGCTATACGCAGTATTTT.

CDR3 amino acids: CASSLASGSYNEQFF. DNA for the CDR3: TGTGCCAGCAGCCTAGCTAGCGGGAGTTACAATGAGCAGTTCTTC. V is TRBV5-4 and J is TRBJ2-1, with 10 bases that match TRBD2. CDR1 and CDR2 (germline): SGHNT, YYREEE (reference sequence). The trim removed 4 bases at V and 4 bases at J, leaving 5 bases unmatched. The CDR3 is 15 amino acids.

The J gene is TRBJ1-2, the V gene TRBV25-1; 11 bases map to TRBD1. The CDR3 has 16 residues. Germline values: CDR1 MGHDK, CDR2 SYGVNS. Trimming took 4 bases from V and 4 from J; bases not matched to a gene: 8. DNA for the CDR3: TGTGCCAGCAGTGTGCCCGGGACAGGGGGAGGCTATGGCTACACCTTC. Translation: CASSVPGTGGGYGYTF.